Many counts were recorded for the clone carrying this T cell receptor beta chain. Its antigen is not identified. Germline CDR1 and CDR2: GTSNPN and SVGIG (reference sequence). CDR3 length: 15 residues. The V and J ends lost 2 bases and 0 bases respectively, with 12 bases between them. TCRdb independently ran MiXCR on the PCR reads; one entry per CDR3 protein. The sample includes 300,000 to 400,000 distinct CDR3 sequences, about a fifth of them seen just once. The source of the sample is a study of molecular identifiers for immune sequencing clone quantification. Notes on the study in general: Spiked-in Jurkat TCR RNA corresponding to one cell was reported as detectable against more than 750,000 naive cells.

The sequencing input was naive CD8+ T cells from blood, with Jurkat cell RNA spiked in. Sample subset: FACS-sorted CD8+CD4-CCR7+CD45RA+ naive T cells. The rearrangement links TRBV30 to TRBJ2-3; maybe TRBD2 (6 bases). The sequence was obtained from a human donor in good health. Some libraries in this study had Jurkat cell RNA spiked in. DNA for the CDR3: TGTGCCTGGAGTTTGGCTAGCGACAGCACAGATACGCAGTATTTT. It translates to CAWSLASDSTDTQYF. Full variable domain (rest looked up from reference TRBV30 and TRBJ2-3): SQTIHQWPATLVQPVGSPLSLECTVEGTSNPNLYWYRQAAGRGLQLLFYSVGIGQISSEVPQNLSASRPQDRQFILSSKKLLLSDSGFYLCAWSLASDSTDTQYFGPGTRLTVL.